Listed below are T cell receptor beta chains from one sample, sequenced in a study of circulating CD8 cells and anti-PD-1 response in melanoma. TCRdb re-called the reads with MiXCR, one entry per CDR3 protein. The table includes about 410 distinct CDR3 sequences, under 5.5% detected once. The source material was CD8+ T cells from PBMCs, sampled at baseline or after one month of anti-PD-1 therapy (not recorded which). The source of these receptors is a human donor with melanoma. Both conserved end residues are part of each CDR3.

CDR3 protein | J gene | V gene
CASSESHRPLFEHEKLFF | TRBJ1-4 | TRBV2
CSARDMTVIQYF | TRBJ2-4 | TRBV20-1
CASRLDGTSFYEQYF | TRBJ2-7 | TRBV27
CASSPPTAMNTEAFF | TRBJ1-1 | TRBV18
CASSPLTVNTEAFF | TRBJ1-1 | TRBV19
CASSSIPGNLLSYEQYF | TRBJ2-7 | TRBV5-5
CASSPKDRAASYEQYF | TRBJ2-7 | TRBV18
CASSDGDREINIQYF | TRBJ2-4 | TRBV25-1
CAWSITITEAFF | TRBJ1-1 | TRBV30
CSVEDGQTYGYTF | TRBJ1-2 | TRBV29-1
CASSQELALWETQYF | TRBJ2-5 | TRBV14
CASSIGSTFSADTQYF | TRBJ2-3 | TRBV19
CASSMRGEADEQFF | TRBJ2-1 | TRBV19
CASSQVQLSGANVLTF | TRBJ2-6 | TRBV4-1
CASSFGDPLSYEQYF | TRBJ2-7 | TRBV2
CASSLVAPNTGELFF | TRBJ2-2 | TRBV7-8
CASSLDGSTYNEQFF | TRBJ2-1 | TRBV7-2
CASSPHQGPTYEQYF | TRBJ2-7 | TRBV7-8
CASGDVGGNIQYF | TRBJ2-4 | TRBV19
CASSSTGNNEQFF | TRBJ2-1 | TRBV11-1
CSARDTGVGYEQYF | TRBJ2-7 | TRBV20-1
CASSLFSGGWYGYTF | TRBJ1-2 | TRBV28
CASSQEKGPGTLYGYTF | TRBJ1-2 | TRBV4-1
CAYLEQRTLGYTF | TRBJ1-2 | TRBV28
CASGEAQASGGLHTDTQYF | TRBJ2-3 | TRBV2
CASSFNSRGAYEQYF | TRBJ2-7 | TRBV7-2
CSVPGARRYTF | TRBJ1-2 | TRBV29-1
CASASGPGTEAFF | TRBJ1-1 | TRBV12-3/TRBV12-4
CSAPEPGGWNEQYF | TRBJ2-7 | TRBV20-1
CASSLSERGGADTQYF | TRBJ2-3 | TRBV27
CASAMLADATDTQYF | TRBJ2-3 | TRBV27
CASSFLRADQPQHF | TRBJ1-5 | TRBV5-8
CASSPRTSGYPYEQYF | TRBJ2-7 | TRBV7-8
CSAREGLAGAVYTQYF | TRBJ2-3 | TRBV20-1
CSVEGQGGETQYF | TRBJ2-5 | TRBV29-1
CASSPHSNEQFF | TRBJ2-1 | TRBV27
CSARETSGSYNEQFF | TRBJ2-1 | TRBV20-1
CASSQHPSGGAYNEQFF | TRBJ2-1 | TRBV27
CASSQDSTSVSYEQYF | TRBJ2-7 | TRBV4-1
CASSLMGAVVF | TRBJ2-1 | TRBV27
CASSYSRNLEETQYF | TRBJ2-5 | TRBV6-5
CASNISGQEGNEQFF | TRBJ2-1 | TRBV7-2
CASSLIPGLRYTGELFF | TRBJ2-2 | TRBV5-4
CSVEDTGTGLNNEQFF | TRBJ2-1 | TRBV29-1
CASRDRGLYEQYF | TRBJ2-7 | TRBV19
CSARGLDEGLGLYEQYF | TRBJ2-7 | TRBV20-1